The clone carrying this TCR beta chain was observed many times. CDR1 SNHLY and CDR2 FYNNEI come from the germline V gene. V lost 4 bases, J lost 5 bases, and 16 bases lay in between. The CDR3 extends over 15 amino acids. The data stem from a study of T cell repertoires in cytomegalovirus infection. TCRdb recomputed calls from the reads with MiXCR, one row per CDR3 protein. The sample shows almost 300,000 distinct CDR3 sequences, around 9.1% of them seen only once. The J gene is TRBJ2-3, the V gene TRBV2; D is unclear. The TCR sequence derives from a human donor in good health (CMV status not recorded). Some clones in this sample may be carry-over from other donors' samples. Material: PBMCs. The CDR3 nucleotides read TGTGCCAGCAGTGCTGTGGGAACCTCGGGAGATACGCAGTATTTT. Amino acid sequence: CASSAVGTSGDTQYF. Full variable domain (rest looked up from reference TRBV2 and TRBJ2-3): EPEVTQTPSHQVTQMGQEVILRCVPISNHLYFYWYRQILGQKVEFLVSFYNNEISEKSEIFDDQFSVERPDGSNFTLKIRSTKLEDSAMYFCASSAVGTSGDTQYFGPGTRLTVL.